Given below is one T cell receptor beta chain in context. Its specificity is not known. The ends lost 6 bases at V and 0 bases at J; junction bases unmatched: 7. CDR3 length: 15 amino acids. CDR1 and CDR2 (germline): LNHDA, SQIVND (reference sequence). It was cDNA, reverse transcribed from extracted RNA, that served as the sequencing template. Sequenced by immunoSEQ multiplex PCR; TCRdb stores in-frame clones only, minus some. The sample records about 100,000 clones, roughly 56% being singletons. This sample is drawn from a study of CD8+ T cells in alopecia areata. Study results and caveats: It was observed that many expanded lesional clones persisted in scalp and blood during tofacitinib. The study found TCR sharing across patients less clear than in mice, possibly for HLA reasons.

Treatment described: oral pan-JAK inhibitor, 5-10 mg twice daily. Researchers took lesional scalp punch biopsies and peripheral blood from people who were alopecia areata patients. The gene calls are TRBV19 and TRBJ2-7, with 8 nucleotides matching TRBD2. Here the sequenced sample was CD8+ T cells sorted from blood, taken between weeks 55 and 65, from a patient treated with tofacitinib. The receptor comes from a human donor with alopecia areata. The CDR3 spells CASSTAGVNSYEQYF. For the CDR3, the DNA is TGTGCCAGTAGCACAGCGGGGGTCAACTCCTACGAGCAGTACTTC.